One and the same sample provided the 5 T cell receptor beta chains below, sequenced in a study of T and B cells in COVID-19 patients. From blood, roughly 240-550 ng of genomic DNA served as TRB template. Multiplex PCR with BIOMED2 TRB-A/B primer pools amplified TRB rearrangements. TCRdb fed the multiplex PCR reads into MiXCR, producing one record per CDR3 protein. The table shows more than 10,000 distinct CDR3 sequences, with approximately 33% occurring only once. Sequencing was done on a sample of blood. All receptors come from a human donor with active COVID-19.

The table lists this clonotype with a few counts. The CDR3 here is CASSAQGNTEAFF. DNA for the CDR3: TGTGCCAGCAGTGCCCAGGGGAACACTGAAGCTTTCTTT. The V gene is TRBV6-4, the J gene TRBJ1-1, with D possibly being TRBD1 (5 bases). Trimming cost V 4 bases and J 1 base, with 7 bases left between them. CDR1 and CDR2 from the germline V gene are MRHNA and SNTAGT. CDR3 length equals 13 residues.

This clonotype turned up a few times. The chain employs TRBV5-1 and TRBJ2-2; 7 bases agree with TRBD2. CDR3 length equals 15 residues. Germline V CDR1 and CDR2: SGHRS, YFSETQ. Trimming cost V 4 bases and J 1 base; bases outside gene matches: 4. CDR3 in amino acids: CASSPRGVNTGELFF. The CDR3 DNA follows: TGCGCCAGCAGCCCCCGGGGGGTGAACACCGGGGAGCTGTTTTTT.

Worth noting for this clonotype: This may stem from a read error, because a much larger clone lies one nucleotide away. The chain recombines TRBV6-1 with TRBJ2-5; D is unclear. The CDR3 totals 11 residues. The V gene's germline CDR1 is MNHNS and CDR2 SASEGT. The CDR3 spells CAISEDETQYF. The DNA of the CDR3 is TGTGCCATCAGTGAGGATGAGACCCAGTACTTC.

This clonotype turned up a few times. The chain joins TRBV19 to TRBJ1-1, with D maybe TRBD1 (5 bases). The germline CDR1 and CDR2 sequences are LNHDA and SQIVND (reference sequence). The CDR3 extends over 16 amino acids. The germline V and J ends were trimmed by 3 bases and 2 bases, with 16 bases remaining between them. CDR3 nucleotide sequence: TGTGCCAGTAGTATCTTGGTGGGGCAGTTCAACACTGAAGCTTTCTTT. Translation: CASSILVGQFNTEAFF.

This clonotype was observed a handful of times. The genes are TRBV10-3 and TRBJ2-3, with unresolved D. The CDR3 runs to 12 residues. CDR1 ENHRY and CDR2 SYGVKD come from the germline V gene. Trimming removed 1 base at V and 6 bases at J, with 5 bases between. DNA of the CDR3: TGTGCCATCAGTGAGTATTCGGATACGCAGTATTTT. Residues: CAISEYSDTQYF.